This entry describes one T cell receptor beta chain. Its target is unknown. 13 Jbeta primers and 60 Vbeta primers were used for the PCR. Libraries were prepared by immunoSEQ multiplex PCR; TCRdb keeps only in-frame clonotypes and omits some of them. The sample records tens of thousands of clones, less than 80% being singletons. The entry originates in a study of cytomegalovirus exposure and HLA in healthy donors. General study points: Reportedly, TCR beta sequences accurately predicted HLA-A and HLA-B alleles in most subjects. A reported reduction in N-insertions relative to the roughly 640-donor mean was seen in an Asian-associated ancestry cluster in a later analysis. Among the sequence variants, a highly shared cluster was likely an artifact of sequencing.

J was trimmed by 7 bases and V by 4 bases; bases with no gene match: 3. Germline-derived CDR1 and CDR2 are SGHVS and FQNEAQ. The CDR3 length is 13 residues. The gene calls are TRBV7-8 and TRBJ1-2, with 10 bases lining up with TRBD1. This receptor was obtained from a man aged 25-40 years in good health and CMV-seronegative. Sequencing was performed on PBMCs. CDR3 nucleotides: TGTGCCAGCAGCTCGGACAGGGGGGGTGGCTACACCTTC. This codes for CASSSDRGGGYTF.